This TCR beta chain was documented in a study of blood T cell repertoires in COVID-19. Across the whole study: COVID-19 samples from acute and convalescent phases originated in the United States, Italy and Spain.

Sequencing was performed with immunoSEQ multiplex PCR; in TCRdb, only in-frame clones are kept and a portion is missing. This sample yields 95,000 to 100,000 clones, of which 85% are seen a single time; 1.5% to 2% belongs to the top ten. The CDR3 has 17 amino acids. The sample comprised peripheral blood. The V call is TRBV21-1, the J call TRBJ2-7; the table calls TRBD2, which could not be checked here. TRBV21-1 has pseudogene status. This clonotype was sampled from a woman in her 70s with active or convalescent COVID-19. Here the CDR3 reads CASSPDGTSGTSYEQYF. The DNA of the CDR3 is TGTGCCAGCAGCCCTGATGGGACTAGCGGGACCTCCTACGAGCAGTACTTC.